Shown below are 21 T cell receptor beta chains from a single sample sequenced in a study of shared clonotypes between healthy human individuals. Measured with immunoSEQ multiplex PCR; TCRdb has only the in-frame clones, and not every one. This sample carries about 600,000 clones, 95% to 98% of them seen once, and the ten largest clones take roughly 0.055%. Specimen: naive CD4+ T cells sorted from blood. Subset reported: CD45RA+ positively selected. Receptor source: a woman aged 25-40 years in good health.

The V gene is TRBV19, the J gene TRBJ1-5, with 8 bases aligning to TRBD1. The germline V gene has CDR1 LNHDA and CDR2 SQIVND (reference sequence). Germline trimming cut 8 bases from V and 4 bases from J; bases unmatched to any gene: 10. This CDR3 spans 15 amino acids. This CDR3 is CASETRQGRNQPQHF. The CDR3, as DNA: TGTGCCAGTGAGACCCGACAGGGGAGAAATCAGCCCCAGCATTTT.

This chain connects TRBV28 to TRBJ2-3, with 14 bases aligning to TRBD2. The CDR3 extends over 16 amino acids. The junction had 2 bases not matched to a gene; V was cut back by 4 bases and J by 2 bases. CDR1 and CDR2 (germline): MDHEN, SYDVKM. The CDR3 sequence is CASSSGLAGVTDTQYF. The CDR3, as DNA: TGTGCCAGCAGTTCGGGACTAGCGGGAGTCACAGATACGCAGTATTTT.

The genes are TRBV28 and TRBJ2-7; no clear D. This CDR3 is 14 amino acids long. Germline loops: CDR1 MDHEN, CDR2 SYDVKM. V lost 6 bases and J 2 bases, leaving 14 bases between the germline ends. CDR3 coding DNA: TGTGCCAGCAGCACCCAAGGGCCAACCTACGAGCAGTACTTC. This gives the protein CASSTQGPTYEQYF.

CDR3 loop: CASSQAPTDQPQHF. For the CDR3, the DNA is TGCGCCAGCAGCCAAGCTCCGACGGATCAGCCCCAGCATTTT. The chain combines TRBV4-1 with TRBJ1-5; no clear D gene. The V and J ends lost 1 base and 5 bases respectively, with 9 bases between them. The germline V gene encodes CDR1 MGHRA and CDR2 YSYEKL. CDR3 length: 14 residues.

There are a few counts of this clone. Here the CDR3 DNA reads TGTGCCAGCAGCCCACGGAGAGCAGGGCATTCCTACGAGCAGTACTTC. This codes for CASSPRRAGHSYEQYF. The chain combines TRBV7-2 with TRBJ2-7, with a possible D match to TRBD1 (5 bases). The CDR3 is made up of 16 amino acids. Trimming took 5 bases from V and 1 from J, leaving 18 bases between them. CDR1 and CDR2 from the germline V gene are SGHTA and FQGNSA.

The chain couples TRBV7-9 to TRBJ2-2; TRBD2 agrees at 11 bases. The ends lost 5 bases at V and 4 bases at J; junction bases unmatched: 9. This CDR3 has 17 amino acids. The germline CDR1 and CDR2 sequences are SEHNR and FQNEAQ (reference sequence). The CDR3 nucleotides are TGTGCCAGCAGCCCATCAAGTCTAGCGGGAGGCACCGGGGAGCTGTTTTTT. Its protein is CASSPSSLAGGTGELFF. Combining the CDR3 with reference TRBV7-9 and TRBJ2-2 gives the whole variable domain DTGVSQNPRHKITKRGQNVTFRCDPISEHNRLYWYRQTLGQGPEFLTYFQNEAQLEKSRLLSDRFSAERPKGSFSTLEIQRTEQGDSAMYLCASSPSSLAGGTGELFFGEGSRLTVL.

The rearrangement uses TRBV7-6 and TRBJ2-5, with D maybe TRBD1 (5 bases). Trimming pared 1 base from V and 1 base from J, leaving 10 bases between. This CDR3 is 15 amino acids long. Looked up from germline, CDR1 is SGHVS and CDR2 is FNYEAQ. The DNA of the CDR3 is TGTGCCAGCAGCTTAGTTGCAGGGATCCAAGAGACCCAGTACTTC. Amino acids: CASSLVAGIQETQYF.

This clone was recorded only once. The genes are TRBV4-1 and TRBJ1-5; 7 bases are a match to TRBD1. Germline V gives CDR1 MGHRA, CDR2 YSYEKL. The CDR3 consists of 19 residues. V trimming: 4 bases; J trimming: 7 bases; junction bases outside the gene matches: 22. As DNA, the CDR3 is TGCGCCAGCAGCCCCCGAACCCGCGGAGGGGGCTACTTGGGACAGCCCCAGCATTTT. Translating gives CASSPRTRGGGYLGQPQHF.

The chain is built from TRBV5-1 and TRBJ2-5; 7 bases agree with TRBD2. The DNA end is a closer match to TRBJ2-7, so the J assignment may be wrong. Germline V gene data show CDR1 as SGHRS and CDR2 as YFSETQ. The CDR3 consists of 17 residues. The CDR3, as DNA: TGCGCCAGCAGCACCGCGAGCGGGGCTGCGGGGGACTACGAGCAGTACTTC. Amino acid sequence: CASSTASGAAGDYEQYF.

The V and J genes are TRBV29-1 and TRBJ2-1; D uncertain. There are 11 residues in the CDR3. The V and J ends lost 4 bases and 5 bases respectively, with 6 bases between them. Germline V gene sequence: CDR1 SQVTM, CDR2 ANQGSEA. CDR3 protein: CSVGRNNEQFF. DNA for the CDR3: TGCAGCGTTGGTCGGAACAATGAGCAGTTCTTC.

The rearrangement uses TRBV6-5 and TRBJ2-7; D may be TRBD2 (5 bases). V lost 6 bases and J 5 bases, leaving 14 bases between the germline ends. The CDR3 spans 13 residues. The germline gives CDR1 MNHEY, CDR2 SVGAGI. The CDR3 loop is CASRTTNRDEQYF. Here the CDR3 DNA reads TGTGCCAGCAGGACTACAAACAGAGACGAGCAGTACTTC.

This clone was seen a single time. CDR3 coding DNA: TGCAGCGTTCGGGGGACGGCAACTAATGAAAAACTGTTTTTT. Translating gives CSVRGTATNEKLFF. This chain uses TRBV29-1 with TRBJ1-4; a weak D match, TRBD1 (5 bases). Per the germline V gene, CDR1 is SQVTM and CDR2 is ANQGSEA. The CDR3 spans 14 residues. With 5 bases removed from V and 0 bases from J, the gap between germline ends came to 10 bases.

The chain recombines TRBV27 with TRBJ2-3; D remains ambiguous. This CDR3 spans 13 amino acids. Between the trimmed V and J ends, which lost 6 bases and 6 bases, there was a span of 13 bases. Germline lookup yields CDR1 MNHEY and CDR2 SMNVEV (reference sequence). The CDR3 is CASRPLASDTQYF. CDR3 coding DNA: TGTGCCAGCAGGCCCCTTGCGTCGGATACGCAGTATTTT.

DNA of the CDR3: TGTGCCAGCAGTGAGGGGCCACCCCCACCGCGGTACTTC. This gives the protein CASSEGPPPPRYF. The J gene is TRBJ2-7, the V gene TRBV2; D perhaps matches TRBD1 (5 bases). Germline V gene lookup returns CDR1 SNHLY and CDR2 FYNNEI. The V end was cut by 3 bases, the J end by 12 bases, with 18 bases between. The CDR3 sequence is 13 residues long.

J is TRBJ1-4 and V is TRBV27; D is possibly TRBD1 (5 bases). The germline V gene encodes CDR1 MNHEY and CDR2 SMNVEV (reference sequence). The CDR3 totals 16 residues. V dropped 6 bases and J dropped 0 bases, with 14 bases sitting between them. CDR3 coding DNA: TGTGCCAGCAGGGATCGACAGATCTCAACTAATGAAAAACTGTTTTTT. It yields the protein CASRDRQISTNEKLFF.

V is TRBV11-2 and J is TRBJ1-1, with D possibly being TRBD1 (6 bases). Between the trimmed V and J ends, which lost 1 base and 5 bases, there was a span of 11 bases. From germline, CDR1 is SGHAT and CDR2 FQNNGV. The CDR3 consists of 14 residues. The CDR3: CASSLVQGFTEAFF. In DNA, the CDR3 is TGTGCCAGCAGCTTAGTTCAGGGGTTTACTGAAGCTTTCTTT.

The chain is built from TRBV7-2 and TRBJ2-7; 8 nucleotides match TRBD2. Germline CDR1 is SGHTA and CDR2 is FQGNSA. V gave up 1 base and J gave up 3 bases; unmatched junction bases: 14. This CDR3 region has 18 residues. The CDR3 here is CASSLDRLTSEIDYEQYF. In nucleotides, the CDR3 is TGTGCCAGCAGCTTAGATCGCCTGACTAGCGAGATCGACTACGAGCAGTACTTC.

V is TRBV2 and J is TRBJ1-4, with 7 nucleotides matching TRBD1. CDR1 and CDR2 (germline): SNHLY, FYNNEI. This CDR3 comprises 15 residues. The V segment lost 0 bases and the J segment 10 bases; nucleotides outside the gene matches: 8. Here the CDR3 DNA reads TGTGCCAGCAGTGAAGCGGATTTCGAGGGGGCAAAACTGTTTTTT. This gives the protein CASSEADFEGAKLFF.

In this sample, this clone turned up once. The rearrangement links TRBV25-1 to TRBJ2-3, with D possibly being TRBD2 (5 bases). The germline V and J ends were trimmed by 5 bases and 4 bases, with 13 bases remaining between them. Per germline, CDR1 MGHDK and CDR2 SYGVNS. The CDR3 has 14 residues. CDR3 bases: TGTGCCAGCAGTTGGGTGGGAGTGTCAGATACGCAGTATTTT. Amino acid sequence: CASSWVGVSDTQYF. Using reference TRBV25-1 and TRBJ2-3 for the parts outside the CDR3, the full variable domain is EADIYQTPRYLVIGTGKKITLECSQTMGHDKMYWYQQDPGMELHLIHYSYGVNSTEKGDLSSESTVSRIRTEHFPLTLESARPSHTSQYLCASSWVGVSDTQYFGPGTRLTVL.

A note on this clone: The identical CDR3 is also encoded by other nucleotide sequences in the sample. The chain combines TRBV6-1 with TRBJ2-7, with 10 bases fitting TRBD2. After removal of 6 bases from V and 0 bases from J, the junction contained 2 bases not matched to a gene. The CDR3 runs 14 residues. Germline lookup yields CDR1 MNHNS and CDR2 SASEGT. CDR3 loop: CASRAGGSSYEQYF. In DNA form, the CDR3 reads TGTGCCAGCAGAGCGGGAGGGAGCTCCTACGAGCAGTACTTC.

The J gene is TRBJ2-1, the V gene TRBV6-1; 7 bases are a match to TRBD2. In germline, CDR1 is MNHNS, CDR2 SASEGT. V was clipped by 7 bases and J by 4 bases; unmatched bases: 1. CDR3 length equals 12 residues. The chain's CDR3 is CASTGGYNEQFF. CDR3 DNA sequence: TGTGCCAGCACCGGGGGGTACAATGAGCAGTTCTTC.